The text below deals with one TCR beta chain. The assay was immunoSEQ multiplex PCR, and TCRdb's table has in-frame clones only and misses some. The table includes about 110,000 clones, approximately 81% detected once. The entry originates in a study of blood T cell repertoires in COVID-19. Study overall: The United States, Italy and Spain were the sources of the acute and convalescent COVID-19 samples.

The V and J ends lost 3 bases and 5 bases respectively, with 14 bases between them. The CDR3 covers 14 residues. Per germline, CDR1 SNHLY and CDR2 FYNNEI. The TCR sequence derives from a human donor in a cohort sampled during active COVID-19. J is TRBJ2-7 and V is TRBV2, with no clear D. Sequencing was carried out using peripheral blood. This CDR3 reads CASSDAQFVDEQYV. The CDR3 DNA is TGTGCCAGCAGTGACGCCCAGTTCGTGGACGAGCAGTACGTC.